What follows are 27 T cell receptor beta chains derived from one specimen sequenced in a study of OX40 agonist ivuxolimab in advanced cancers. Only in-frame clones appear in the TCRdb table, and some are missing; sequencing was by immunoSEQ multiplex PCR. The sample carries over 25,000 clones, 80% to 85% recorded once. The sequencing used CD4+ or CD8+ T cells sorted from blood, collected in a trial of the OX40 agonist ivuxolimab. The receptors come from an adult with an advanced solid tumor such as melanoma, head and neck, liver or kidney cancer.

The chain uses TRBV2 and TRBJ2-7, with TRBD2 matching 7 bases. Germline lookup yields CDR1 SNHLY and CDR2 FYNNEI. The trim removed 2 bases at V and 1 base at J, leaving 17 bases unmatched. This CDR3 contains 19 residues. CDR3 sequence reads: CASSERDVSWASGSYEQYF. The CDR3 region has the DNA TGTGCCAGCAGTGAACGGGACGTATCATGGGCTAGCGGATCCTACGAGCAGTACTTC.

The chain combines TRBV27 with TRBJ2-3; D possibly uses TRBD1 or TRBD2 (5 bases each). Trimming left V 0 bases short and J 1 base short, with 14 bases between. Germline CDR1 and CDR2: MNHEY and SMNVEV (reference sequence). The CDR3 sequence is 17 residues long. The CDR3 DNA sequence: TGTGCCAGCAGTTTATCGGGGGACCGGTGGGGCACAGATACGCAGTATTTT. This translates into CASSLSGDRWGTDTQYF.

V and J are TRBV4-1 and TRBJ2-3, with 9 bases aligning to TRBD1. CDR3 length: 17 amino acids. With V trimmed by 1 base and J by 6 bases, 11 bases remained unmatched. Germline-derived CDR1 and CDR2 are MGHRA and YSYEKL. This CDR3 reads CASSQATITGGADTQYF. For the CDR3, the DNA is TGCGCCAGCAGCCAAGCCACGATAACAGGGGGCGCGGATACGCAGTATTTT.

The chain combines TRBV9 with TRBJ2-5; TRBD2 aligns across 10 bases. The junction had 10 bases not matched to a gene; V was cut back by 4 bases and J by 4 bases. The CDR3 is 16 amino acids. Looked up from germline, CDR1 is SGDLS and CDR2 is YYNGEE. CDR3 sequence (DNA): TGTGCCAGCAGCTACGGGACTAGCGAGCCCCGAGAGACCCAGTACTTC. Translated: CASSYGTSEPRETQYF. Full variable domain (rest looked up from reference TRBV9 and TRBJ2-5): DSGVTQTPKHLITATGQRVTLRCSPRSGDLSVYWYQQSLDQGLQFLIQYYNGEERAKGNILERFSAQQFPDLHSELNLSSLELGDSALYFCASSYGTSEPRETQYFGPGTRLLVL.

A few counts support this clone. J is TRBJ1-6 and V is TRBV28; D unresolved. CDR1 is MDHEN and CDR2 is SYDVKM in the germline V gene. This CDR3 region has 14 residues. V lost 5 bases, J lost 13 bases, and 18 bases lay in between. The CDR3 nucleotides are TGTGCCAGCAGTCCCCGGGCCCTGAGGAATCCCCTCCACTTT. Protein: CASSPRALRNPLHF.

This chain connects TRBV27 to TRBJ1-2, with 8 bases identical to TRBD1. The CDR3 loop spans 11 amino acids. Germline loops: CDR1 MNHEY, CDR2 SMNVEV (reference sequence). Trimming at V came to 7 bases and at J to 8 bases, leaving 3 bases not matched to a gene. The CDR3 loop reads CASTGGWGYTF. The DNA for the CDR3 is TGTGCCAGCACAGGGGGCTGGGGCTACACCTTC.

The chain uses TRBV14 and TRBJ2-2, with D unclear. The CDR3 covers 15 residues. Germline values: CDR1 SGHDN, CDR2 FVKESK. The V end lost 4 bases, the J end lost 1 base, and 10 bases lay between the germline ends. The CDR3 nucleotides are TGTGCCAGCAGCCTTGGGCACCAGAACACCGGGGAGCTGTTTTTT. It encodes CASSLGHQNTGELFF.

The V call is TRBV27, the J call TRBJ2-2; possibly TRBD1 or TRBD2 for D (5 bases each). Per the germline V gene, CDR1 is MNHEY and CDR2 is SMNVEV (reference sequence). The V and J ends lost 6 bases and 7 bases respectively, with 9 bases between them. The CDR3 spans 12 residues. The CDR3 protein is CASSPGGGELFF. The CDR3 nucleotides are TGTGCCAGCAGCCCTGGGGGCGGGGAGCTGTTTTTT.

The chain is built from TRBV19 and TRBJ2-1; 9 nucleotides match TRBD2. V was clipped by 7 bases and J by 5 bases; unmatched bases: 9. The CDR3 has 15 amino acids. Germline V gene lookup returns CDR1 LNHDA and CDR2 SQIVND (reference sequence). CDR3: CASNMGLAGNNEQFF. CDR3 DNA sequence: TGTGCCAGTAATATGGGGCTAGCGGGAAACAATGAGCAGTTCTTC.

The CDR3 DNA is TGTGCCAGCAGTTGGGACGGACTCTCCTATAATTCACCCCTCCACTTT. Translated, it gives CASSWDGLSYNSPLHF. The chain uses TRBV6-5 and TRBJ1-6; tentatively, D is TRBD1 (5 bases). The CDR3 sequence is 16 residues long. Deletions cut 4 bases from V and 0 bases from J, with 10 bases between. Germline lookup yields CDR1 MNHEY and CDR2 SVGAGI.

The gene calls are TRBV7-9 and TRBJ1-1; no firm D call. The germline gives CDR1 SEHNR, CDR2 FQNEAQ (reference sequence). The CDR3 totals 11 residues. The ends were cut back, 5 bases at V and 11 bases at J, with 12 bases in the middle. CDR3 nucleotides: TGTGCCAGCAGCCCCGCCTTGGTGGCTTTCTTT. Residues: CASSPALVAFF.

The V call is TRBV5-3, the J call TRBJ2-5; D remains unclear. TRBV5-3 counts as an open reading frame of uncertain function. V was shortened by 4 bases and J by 0 bases, with 1 base between the two germline ends. The CDR3 runs 11 residues. The DNA of the CDR3 is TGTGCCAGAAGCCACCAAGAGACCCAGTACTTC. Protein sequence: CARSHQETQYF.

The chain is built from TRBV7-9 and TRBJ2-1; TRBD2 aligns across 11 bases. The V gene end was trimmed by 0 bases and the J gene end by 8 bases; junction bases not matched to a gene: 6. Germline-derived CDR1 and CDR2 are SEHNR and FQNEAQ (reference sequence). There are 16 residues in the CDR3. DNA of the CDR3: TGTGCCAGCAGCTTAGCAACTAGCGGGAGTTCTGATGAGCAGTTCTTC. Its translation: CASSLATSGSSDEQFF.

This clone was counted once. The V and J genes are TRBV7-8 and TRBJ2-1, with 9 bases lining up with TRBD2. There are 15 residues in the CDR3. V lost 1 base to trimming and J lost 4 bases; unmatched junction nucleotides: 2. The germline CDR1 and CDR2 sequences are SGHVS and FQNEAQ. CDR3 in amino acids: CASSLVREGYNEQFF. DNA for the CDR3: TGTGCCAGCAGCTTAGTGCGGGAGGGTTACAATGAGCAGTTCTTC.

The V gene is TRBV9, the J gene TRBJ2-5; TRBD2 matches 16 bases. The CDR3 has 18 residues. J was trimmed by 4 bases and V by 3 bases; bases with no gene match: 9. Germline V CDR1 and CDR2: SGDLS, YYNGEE. The CDR3 spells CASSGSGTSGGVRETQYF. CDR3 DNA: TGTGCCAGCAGCGGATCCGGGACTAGCGGGGGGGTTCGAGAGACCCAGTACTTC.

The CDR3 DNA reads as TGTGCCAGCCTCGGACTAGCGGGAGGGCCCTACAATGAGCAGTTCTTC. It translates to CASLGLAGGPYNEQFF. The rearrangement links TRBV19 to TRBJ2-1; 15 bases fit TRBD2. With V trimmed by 9 bases and J by 2 bases, 5 bases remained unmatched. This CDR3 has 16 residues. Germline lookup yields CDR1 LNHDA and CDR2 SQIVND (reference sequence).

The rearrangement links TRBV28 to TRBJ1-1; D perhaps matches TRBD1 (6 bases). From germline, CDR1 is MDHEN and CDR2 SYDVKM. The ends were cut back, 4 bases at V and 0 bases at J, with 15 bases in the middle. The CDR3 is made up of 16 amino acids. The DNA of the CDR3 is TGTGCCAGCAGTTCCACCGGGGGCGGATTGAACACTGAAGCTTTCTTT. Amino acid sequence: CASSSTGGGLNTEAFF.

The chain joins TRBV6-5 to TRBJ1-2; D gene ambiguous. The CDR3 runs 14 residues. Germline assignment: CDR1 MNHEY and CDR2 SVGAGI. V was trimmed by 4 bases and J by 5 bases, leaving 14 bases between them. In DNA, the CDR3 is TGTGCCAGCAGTTCCGGTGTCTTTGTTTATGGCTACACCTTC. Encoded protein: CASSSGVFVYGYTF.

This clone was picked up a small number of times. This chain's CDR3 is CASSAGGGPDTQYF. CDR3 bases: TGTGCCAGCAGCGCTGGCGGGGGTCCAGATACGCAGTATTTT. The genes are TRBV9 and TRBJ2-3; the match to TRBD2 covers 7 bases. The germline gives CDR1 SGDLS, CDR2 YYNGEE. Trimming cost V 3 bases and J 4 bases; bases outside gene matches: 5. CDR3 length equals 14 residues.

CDR3 loop: CASSTIVPGQGAPPTDTQYF. For the CDR3, the DNA is TGTGCCAGCAGTACTATCGTCCCGGGACAGGGGGCACCACCCACAGATACGCAGTATTTT. The chain carries TRBV28 and TRBJ2-3, with 12 nucleotides matching TRBD1. Germline CDR1 reads MDHEN; CDR2 reads SYDVKM. The V segment lost 5 bases and the J segment 2 bases; nucleotides outside the gene matches: 17. The CDR3 totals 20 residues.

The chain joins TRBV29-1 to TRBJ2-2; 9 nucleotides match TRBD1. The ends lost 8 bases at V and 2 bases at J; junction bases unmatched: 6. CDR3 length: 14 amino acids. The germline V gene encodes CDR1 SQVTM and CDR2 ANQGSEA. CDR3 DNA: TGCAGCTCCAGACAGGGGGAAAACACCGGGGAGCTGTTTTTT. The encoded protein is CSSRQGENTGELFF.

The CDR3 region has the DNA TGTGCCAGCAGCCTTAGCGGACTAGCGGGACGCACAGATACGCAGTATTTT. Its translation is CASSLSGLAGRTDTQYF. The chain uses TRBV9 and TRBJ2-3; 12 bases are a match to TRBD2. CDR3 length: 17 residues. Germline CDR1 and CDR2: SGDLS and YYNGEE. V lost 4 bases and J lost 1; bases outside the gene matches: 7.

This clone was recorded a few times. V and J are TRBV19 and TRBJ2-1; 7 bases are a match to TRBD1. The germline CDR1 and CDR2 sequences are LNHDA and SQIVND (reference sequence). The CDR3 totals 15 residues. V lost 1 base to trimming and J lost 3 bases; unmatched junction nucleotides: 3. CDR3 residues: CASSIVGTDYNEQFF. The CDR3 coding sequence is TGTGCCAGTAGTATAGTTGGGACAGACTACAATGAGCAGTTCTTC.

The J gene is TRBJ2-7, the V gene TRBV28; 10 bases are shared with TRBD1. J lost 2 bases, V lost 6 bases, and 4 bases had no gene match. CDR1 and CDR2 (germline): MDHEN, SYDVKM. The CDR3 is 14 amino acids. CDR3 in DNA: TGTGCCAGCAGCCTGGGACAGGGGACCTACGAGCAGTACTTC. It is translated as CASSLGQGTYEQYF. Drawing the rest from reference TRBV28 and TRBJ2-7, the complete variable domain is DVKVTQSSRYLVKRTGEKVFLECVQDMDHENMFWYRQDPGLGLRLIYFSYDVKMKEKGDIPEGYSVSREKKERFSLILESASTNQTSMYLCASSLGQGTYEQYFGPGTRLTVT.

The chain combines TRBV5-6 with TRBJ2-1; D is undetermined. The CDR3 totals 12 residues. The V gene's germline CDR1 is SGHDT and CDR2 YYEEEE. The ends were cut back, 4 bases at V and 5 bases at J, with 7 bases in the middle. CDR3 sequence reads: CASSALNNEQFF. The CDR3 coding sequence is TGTGCCAGCAGCGCCCTTAACAATGAGCAGTTCTTC.

This chain joins TRBV7-9 and TRBJ2-7; 7 bases agree with TRBD1. The ends lost 1 base at V and 4 bases at J; junction bases unmatched: 4. This CDR3 has 14 amino acids. CDR1 and CDR2 (germline): SEHNR, FQNEAQ (reference sequence). This CDR3 is CASSLEGGRYEQYF. The CDR3 region has the DNA TGTGCCAGCAGCTTAGAAGGGGGCAGGTACGAGCAGTACTTC.

The chain is built from TRBV4-1 and TRBJ1-2; the D is unclear. Trimming removed 0 bases from V and 7 bases from J, with 9 bases in between. The CDR3 extends over 13 amino acids. Germline V lookup: CDR1 MGHRA, CDR2 YSYEKL. In DNA form, the CDR3 reads TGCGCCAGCAGCCAAGATCGAGGGTCTGGCTACACCTTC. Translating it yields CASSQDRGSGYTF.